Detailed here is one TCR beta chain. The data were obtained in a study of blood T cell repertoires in COVID-19. Profiling relied on immunoSEQ multiplex PCR, and the TCRdb table lists in-frame clones only, not all of them. This sample has under 200,000 clones, with about 88% found just once. The CDR3 covers 12 residues. V shed 7 bases, J shed 2 bases, and the junction held 5 bases outside the gene matches. Germline CDR1 SQVTM, CDR2 ANQGSEA. The chain employs TRBV29-1 and TRBJ2-7; 7 bases line up with TRBD1. This TCR was sampled from a woman aged 18 to 35 who had recovered from COVID-19. Material: PBMCs or T cells enriched from blood (not recorded which). The CDR3 bases are TGCAGCGGAACAGGGGAAACCTACGAGCAGTACTTC. Translating gives CSGTGETYEQYF.